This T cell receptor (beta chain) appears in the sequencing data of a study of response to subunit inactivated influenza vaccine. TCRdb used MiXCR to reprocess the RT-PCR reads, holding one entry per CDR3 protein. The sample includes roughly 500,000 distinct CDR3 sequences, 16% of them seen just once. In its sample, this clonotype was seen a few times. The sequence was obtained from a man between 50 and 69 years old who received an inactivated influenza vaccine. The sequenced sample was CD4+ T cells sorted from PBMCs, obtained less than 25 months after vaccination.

CDR3 in amino acids: CASSQRQGGTEAFF. DNA of the CDR3: TGTGCCAGCAGCCAAAGACAGGGGGGGACTGAAGCTTTCTTT. This sequence joins TRBV4-2 and TRBJ1-1; 9 bases map to TRBD1. This CDR3 contains 14 residues. Germline V gene data show CDR1 as LGHNA and CDR2 as YNFKEQ. V lost 2 bases, J lost 5 bases, and 3 bases stayed unmatched.